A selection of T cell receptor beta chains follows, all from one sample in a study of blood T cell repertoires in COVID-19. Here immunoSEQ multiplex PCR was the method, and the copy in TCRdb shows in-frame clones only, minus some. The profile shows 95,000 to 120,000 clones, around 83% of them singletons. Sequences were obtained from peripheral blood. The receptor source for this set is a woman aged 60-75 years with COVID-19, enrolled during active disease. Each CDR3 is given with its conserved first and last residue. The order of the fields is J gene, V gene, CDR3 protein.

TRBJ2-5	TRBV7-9	CASSTKQGSGTQYF
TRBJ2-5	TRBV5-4	CASSLTSGGETQYF
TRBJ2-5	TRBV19	CASMGLGTLGETQYF
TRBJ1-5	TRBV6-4	CASSPDAGGNQPQHF
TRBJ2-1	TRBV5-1	CASSHGTSGIQSSYNEQFF
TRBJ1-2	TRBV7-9	CASVSSRRLTSYGYTF
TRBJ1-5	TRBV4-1	CASSQDEQGGQPQHF
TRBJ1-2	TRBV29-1	CSVVEGTGYYGYTF
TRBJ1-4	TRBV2	CASRLLEWKLFF
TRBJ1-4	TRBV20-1	CSASNARTNEKLFF
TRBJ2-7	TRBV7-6	CASSYSGAEQYF
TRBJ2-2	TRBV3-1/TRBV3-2	CASSEGLAANTGELFF
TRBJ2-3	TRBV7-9	CASSLTSRLDTQYF
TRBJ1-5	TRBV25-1	CASSVTGNQPQHF
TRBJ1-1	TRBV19	CASSTGSRNTEAFF
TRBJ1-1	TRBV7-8	CASSLVLLNTEAFF
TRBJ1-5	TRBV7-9	CASSSGQGGNQPQHF
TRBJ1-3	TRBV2	CASINPPGRVSGNTIYF
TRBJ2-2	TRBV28	CATTSYTGELFF
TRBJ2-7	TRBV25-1	CASSDSGQGGHEQYF
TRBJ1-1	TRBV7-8	CASSAHRGLGAEAFF
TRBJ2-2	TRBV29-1	CSVRGQGGTGELFF
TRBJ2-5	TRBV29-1	CSADRGPGETQYF
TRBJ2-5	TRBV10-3	CAISESSGGARETQYF
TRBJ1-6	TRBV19	CASRGSGSYNSPLHF
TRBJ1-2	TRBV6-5	CAGLTTEYSGYTF
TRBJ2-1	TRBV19	CASSIGGLRVVKVTLQFF
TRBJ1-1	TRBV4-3	CASSQEPQGESEAFF
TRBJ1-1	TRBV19	CASSTLRGGTEAFF
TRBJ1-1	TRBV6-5	CASSWGMGQREAFF
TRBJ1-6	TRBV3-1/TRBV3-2	CASSPDIGSPLHF
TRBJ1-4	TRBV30	CAWSMDGGGEKLFF
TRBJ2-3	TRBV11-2	CASSPPLATDTQYF
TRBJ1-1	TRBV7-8	CASSLDIAGNTEAFF
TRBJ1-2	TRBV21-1	CASSKAGSLNYGYTF
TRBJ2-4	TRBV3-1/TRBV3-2	CASSQDTGREDIQYF
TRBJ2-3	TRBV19	CASSAGGRGIDTQYF
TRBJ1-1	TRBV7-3	CASSSRQGDTEAFF
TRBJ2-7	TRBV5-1	CASSLGLLSYEQYF
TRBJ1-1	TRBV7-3	CASSLQANTEAFF
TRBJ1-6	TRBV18	CASSPAENSPLHF
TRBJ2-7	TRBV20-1	CSASSYSYEQYF
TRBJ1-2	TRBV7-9	CASSLVPGRGYTF
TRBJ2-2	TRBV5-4	CASAGTENTGELFF